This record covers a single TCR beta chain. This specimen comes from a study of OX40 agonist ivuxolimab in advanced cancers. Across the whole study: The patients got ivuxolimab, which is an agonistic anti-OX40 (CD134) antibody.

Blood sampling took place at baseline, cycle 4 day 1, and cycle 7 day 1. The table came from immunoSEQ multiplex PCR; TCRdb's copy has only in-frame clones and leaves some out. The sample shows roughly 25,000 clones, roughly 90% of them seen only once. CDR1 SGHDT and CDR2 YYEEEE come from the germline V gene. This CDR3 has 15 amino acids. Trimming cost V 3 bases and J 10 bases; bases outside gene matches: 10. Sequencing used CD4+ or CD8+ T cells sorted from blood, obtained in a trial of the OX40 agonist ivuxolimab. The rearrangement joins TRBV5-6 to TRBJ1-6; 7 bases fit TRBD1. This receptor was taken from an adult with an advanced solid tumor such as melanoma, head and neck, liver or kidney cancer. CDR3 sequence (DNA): TGTGCCAGCAGCTCCACCGACAGGGCCGGCTCACCCCTCCACTTT. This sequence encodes CASSSTDRAGSPLHF. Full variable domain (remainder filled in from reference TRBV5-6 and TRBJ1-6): DAGVTQSPTHLIKTRGQQVTLRCSPKSGHDTVSWYQQALGQGPQFIFQYYEEEERQRGNFPDRFSGHQFPNYSSELNVNALLLGDSALYLCASSSTDRAGSPLHFGNGTRLTVT.